The clone carrying this TCR beta chain was seen only once. As yet, its antigen is unknown. The data were taken from a study of T cell responses to AZD1222 COVID-19 vaccine. Germline V gene data show CDR1 as SGHRS and CDR2 as YFSETQ. The CDR3 consists of 16 residues. J was trimmed by 6 bases and V by 0 bases; bases with no gene match: 8. Study-wide points: The breadth and depth of Spike-specific TCRs increased once two AZD1222 doses had been given. There were repertoire samples only from the period after the peak T cell response. Possibly, clonal diversity was underestimated; donors were largely white British and included more females. Among those given AZD1222, only five or six were seropositive at baseline.

The assay was immunoSEQ multiplex PCR, and TCRdb's table has in-frame clones only and misses some. The sample carries 130,000 to 150,000 clones, around 89% recorded once. The specimen was peripheral blood, collected on day 0 of AZD1222 vaccination. The receptor comes from an adult in good health. The chain uses TRBV5-1 and TRBJ2-7, with 11 bases identical to TRBD1. The CDR3 DNA follows: TGCGCCAGCAGCTTGGCCTTGGACAGGGGGCGTTTCGAGCAGTACTTC. Translated, it gives CASSLALDRGRFEQYF.